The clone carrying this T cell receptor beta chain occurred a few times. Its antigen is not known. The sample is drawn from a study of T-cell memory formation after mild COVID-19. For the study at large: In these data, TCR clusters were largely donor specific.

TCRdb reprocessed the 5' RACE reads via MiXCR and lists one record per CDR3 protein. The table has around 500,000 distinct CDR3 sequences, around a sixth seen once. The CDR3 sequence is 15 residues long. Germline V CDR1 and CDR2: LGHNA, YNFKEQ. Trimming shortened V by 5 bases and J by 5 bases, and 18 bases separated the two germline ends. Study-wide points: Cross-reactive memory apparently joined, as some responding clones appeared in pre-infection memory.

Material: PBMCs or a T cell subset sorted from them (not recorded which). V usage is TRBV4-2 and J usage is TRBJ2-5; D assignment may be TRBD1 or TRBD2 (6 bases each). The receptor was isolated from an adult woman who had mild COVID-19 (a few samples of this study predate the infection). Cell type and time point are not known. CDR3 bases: TGTGCCAGCAGCTCCCGACTAGACGGGGGCGAGACCCAGTACTTC. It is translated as CASSSRLDGGETQYF.